This TCR beta chain was sequenced in a study of T cells after yellow fever vaccination. Overall study results and limits: Faster peaking, at day 5 versus 15, marked a secondary response that was weaker. Reappearance after the booster was observed for most primary-vaccination clones (roughly 96% CD4, about 91% CD8).

The table lists this clonotype with a few counts. What it binds is unknown. CDR3 size: 13 residues. The germline CDR1 and CDR2 sequences are DFQATT and SNEGSKA (reference sequence). Between the trimmed V and J ends, which lost 3 bases and 4 bases, there was a span of 10 bases. TCRdb analysed the 5' RACE reads with MiXCR anew, one entry per CDR3 protein. The sample holds a few hundred thousand distinct CDR3 sequences, around 3.6% seen once. The material was PBMCs, obtained on the day of the yellow fever booster vaccination. V usage is TRBV20-1 and J usage is TRBJ2-1, with D possibly TRBD1 on 6 matching bases. The TCR comes from a man aged 18-30 years who received the YFV17D yellow fever vaccine. CDR3 coding DNA: TGCAGTGCTAGGGCCAGGGGTTACAATGAGCAGTTCTTC. Its protein is CSARARGYNEQFF.